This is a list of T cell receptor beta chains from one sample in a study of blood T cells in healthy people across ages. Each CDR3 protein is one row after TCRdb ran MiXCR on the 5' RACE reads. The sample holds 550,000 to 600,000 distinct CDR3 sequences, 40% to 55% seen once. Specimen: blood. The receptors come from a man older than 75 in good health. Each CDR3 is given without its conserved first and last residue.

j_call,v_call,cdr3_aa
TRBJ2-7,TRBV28,ASSPPGLAGRQY
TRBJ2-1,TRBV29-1,SAALLSKQF
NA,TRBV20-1,SANESAGTKTQY
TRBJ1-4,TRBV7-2,ASSNHGKSNEKLF
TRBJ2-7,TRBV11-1,ASSPRQGPLTYEQY
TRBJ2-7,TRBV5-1,ASSLGGTAATYEQY
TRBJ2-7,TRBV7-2,ASSHTSGISYEQY
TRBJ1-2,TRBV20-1,SASKGRRGYGYGYT
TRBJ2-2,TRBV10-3,AISEGTGELF
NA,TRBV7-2,ASSPRGLPEGFLAYEQY
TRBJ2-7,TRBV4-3,ASSQDPGTPYYEQY
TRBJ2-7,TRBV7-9,ASSLVNRGPPYEQY
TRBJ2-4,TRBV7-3,ASSLTPGTPLKQY
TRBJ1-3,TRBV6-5,ASHSSGGTIY
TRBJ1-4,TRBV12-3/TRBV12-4,ASSFFEKLF
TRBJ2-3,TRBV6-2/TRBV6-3,ASSYTSGGALDTQY
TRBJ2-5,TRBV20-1,SARTSGGDSGETQY
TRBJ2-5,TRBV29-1,SVLQSEETQY
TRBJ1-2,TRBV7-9,ASSPGTEADGYT
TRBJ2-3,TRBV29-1,SILGQGGTDTQY
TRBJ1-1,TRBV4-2,ASSQDQAGDFAF
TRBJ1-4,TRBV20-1,SARGNEKLF
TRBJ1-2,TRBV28,ASTPRGLYGYT
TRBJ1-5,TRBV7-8,ASSLLAFGALGNQPQH
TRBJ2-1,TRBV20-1,SARVGSFYNEQF
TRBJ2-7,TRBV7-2,ASSLGPRAYEQY
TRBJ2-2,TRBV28,ASSPRPGLAGSGGELF
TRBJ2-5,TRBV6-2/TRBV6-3,ATRTGLASNEQY
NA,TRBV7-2,ASSLGRCVVQETQY
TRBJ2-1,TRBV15,ATSRDGATGNNEQF
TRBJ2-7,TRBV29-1,SVCDGGPDEGGQY